This T cell receptor beta chain was sequenced in a study of shared clonotypes between healthy human individuals. For the study at large: Donor ages ranged 18 to 49 years: two women, a few men.

Sequencing was performed with immunoSEQ multiplex PCR; in TCRdb, only in-frame clones are kept and a portion is missing. Among 2 million to 2.5 million clones, about 90% were seen once, and the ten largest hold 0.37%. The trim removed 3 bases at V and 3 bases at J, leaving 10 bases unmatched. The CDR3 contains 18 residues. Germline V gene sequence: CDR1 SGHTA, CDR2 FQGTGA. Recent acute infections and vaccinations were absent in the healthy HIV-negative adult donors. This chain connects TRBV7-3 to TRBJ2-3, with 12 positions matching TRBD2. The clonotype was recovered from a man aged 18 to 29 in good health. Some clones in this sample may be carry-over from other donors' samples. The sequencing sample was made of naive CD4+ T cells from PBMCs. Sample subset: CD45RA+ positively selected. The CDR3 spells CASSFRHLAGGETDTQYF. CDR3 coding DNA: TGTGCCAGCAGCTTCCGACATCTAGCGGGAGGGGAGACAGATACGCAGTATTTT.